One and the same sample provided the 13 T cell receptor beta chains below, sequenced in a study of T cell clones after liver transplantation. Proliferating CFSE-low MLR cells were sequenced to define alloreactive TCRbeta sequences. Sequenced by immunoSEQ multiplex PCR; TCRdb stores in-frame clones only, minus some. This table holds 200 to 250 clones, approximately 60% found once. Antigen specificity for these receptors is unknown. The sequenced sample was CD8+ T cells from cultured PBMCs. These receptors were taken from a human patient who received a liver transplant. Some T cells could come from the graft donor.

V is TRBV11-2 and J is TRBJ2-7; tentatively, D is TRBD2 (7 bases). This CDR3 is built from 14 residues. Between the trimmed V and J ends, which lost 7 bases and 5 bases, there was a span of 18 bases. Germline CDR1 SGHAT, CDR2 FQNNGV. The CDR3 region is CASTYMSGGNEQYF. For the CDR3, the DNA is TGTGCCAGCACCTACATGTCGGGGGGCAACGAGCAGTACTTC.

The V call is TRBV2, the J call TRBJ1-6; D call uncertain. Germline V lookup: CDR1 SNHLY, CDR2 FYNNEI. V was clipped by 2 bases and J by 5 bases, with 16 bases between them. This CDR3 is 17 amino acids long. The CDR3 coding sequence is TGTGCCAGCAGTGAAACGGGGAGGGAGTGGGATAATTCACCCCTCCACTTT. It encodes CASSETGREWDNSPLHF.

This clone is large (0.1 to 1%). J is TRBJ2-7 and V is TRBV6-1; perhaps D is TRBD1 or TRBD2 (6 bases each). This CDR3 region has 13 residues. The germline V gene encodes CDR1 MNHNS and CDR2 SASEGT. The germline V and J ends were trimmed by 6 bases and 3 bases, with 12 bases remaining between them. CDR3 region: CASRGGTHYEQYF. The CDR3 DNA sequence: TGTGCCAGCAGAGGGGGGACTCACTACGAGCAGTACTTC.

The rearrangement uses TRBV28 and TRBJ2-1, with TRBD1 matching 9 bases. Germline V lookup: CDR1 MDHEN, CDR2 SYDVKM. This CDR3 comprises 16 residues. The J segment lost 9 bases and the V segment lost 4 bases, leaving 13 bases of the junction unmatched. This CDR3 is CASSSRPGQGDGEQFF. CDR3 sequence (DNA): TGTGCCAGCAGTTCAAGACCGGGACAGGGTGATGGTGAGCAGTTCTTC.

This sequence joins TRBV28 and TRBJ2-2; maybe TRBD2 (6 bases). CDR3 length: 13 amino acids. Germline loops: CDR1 MDHEN, CDR2 SYDVKM. Trimming shortened V by 6 bases and J by 5 bases, and 10 bases separated the two germline ends. In DNA, the CDR3 is TGTGCCAGCAGCCCGCGGGGTACCGGGGAGCTGTTTTTT. It specifies CASSPRGTGELFF.

This clone was seen a handful of times. The V gene is TRBV9, the J gene TRBJ2-2; 8 bases are shared with TRBD2. The V gene end was trimmed by 7 bases and the J gene end by 1 base; junction bases not matched to a gene: 3. The CDR3 totals 14 residues. CDR1 and CDR2 (germline): SGDLS, YYNGEE. This CDR3 is CASAGGRNTGELFF. CDR3 coding DNA: TGTGCCAGCGCGGGGGGACGGAACACCGGGGAGCTGTTTTTT.

V gene TRBV15 combines with J gene TRBJ2-5; 9 bases are shared with TRBD2. Trimming removed 0 bases from V and 5 bases from J; junction bases left unmatched: 13. The V gene's germline CDR1 is LNHNV and CDR2 YYDKDF (reference sequence). The length of the CDR3 is 18 residues. The CDR3 coding sequence is TGTGCCACCAGCAGAGAGAGTAGCGGGAGAGCCCTCGGGGAGACCCAGTACTTC. Protein sequence: CATSRESSGRALGETQYF.

This rearrangement joins TRBV6-1 to TRBJ2-2, with D possibly being TRBD1 (5 bases). Germline lookup yields CDR1 MNHNS and CDR2 SASEGT. V lost 5 bases, J lost 5 bases, and 12 bases lay in between. This CDR3 spans 14 amino acids. This CDR3 reads CASSSGPGTGELFF. The CDR3 region has the DNA TGTGCCAGCAGTTCAGGACCAGGGACCGGGGAGCTGTTTTTT.

This clone was counted a single time. The chain is built from TRBV19 and TRBJ2-3; 10 bases map to TRBD2. V lost 7 bases and J lost 2; bases outside the gene matches: 6. Per germline, CDR1 LNHDA and CDR2 SQIVND (reference sequence). CDR3 length equals 15 residues. The DNA of the CDR3 is TGTGCCAGTACCGCTAGCGGGGGCACCACAGATACGCAGTATTTT. It codes for CASTASGGTTDTQYF.

V and J are TRBV10-1 and TRBJ1-2, with D unclear. Trimming pared 2 bases from V and 4 bases from J, leaving 38 bases between. Per the germline V gene, CDR1 is WNHNN and CDR2 is SYGVQD (reference sequence). The CDR3 is made up of 23 amino acids. The CDR3 sequence: CASSEPRRSRKTYGSRKTYGYTF. The CDR3 DNA reads as TGCGCCAGCAGTGAGCCCCGAAGATCGCGAAAGACCTATGGATCGCGAAAGACCTATGGCTACACCTTC.

This clone occurred once. The chain combines TRBV29-1 with TRBJ2-7; D possibly corresponds to TRBD2 (5 bases). V was shortened by 4 bases and J by 5 bases, with 15 bases between the two germline ends. The CDR3 contains 13 residues. Germline lookup yields CDR1 SQVTM and CDR2 ANQGSEA. The CDR3 reads CSVAGGLSHEQYF. The CDR3 nucleotides are TGCAGCGTTGCCGGCGGGCTTTCCCACGAGCAGTACTTC.

The chain couples TRBV7-9 to TRBJ2-1; 11 bases align to TRBD1. The CDR3 extends over 16 amino acids. V gave up 2 bases and J gave up 8 bases; unmatched junction bases: 8. Germline values: CDR1 SEHNR, CDR2 FQNEAQ (reference sequence). CDR3 sequence reads: CASSLIGQGASDEQFF. CDR3 bases: TGTGCCAGCAGCTTAATCGGACAGGGGGCGTCGGATGAGCAGTTCTTC.

The chain joins TRBV7-3 to TRBJ2-7; 9 nucleotides agree with TRBD1. J gave up 7 bases and V 5 bases, and 9 bases lay outside the gene matches. Per germline, CDR1 SGHTA and CDR2 FQGTGA. The CDR3 extends over 14 amino acids. CDR3 in amino acids: CASSLLGQGSEQYF. The DNA for the CDR3 is TGTGCCAGCAGCCTACTGGGACAGGGTAGTGAGCAGTACTTC.